In this sample, the clone carrying this T cell receptor (beta chain) turned up a few times. Germline V gene sequence: CDR1 ENHRY, CDR2 SYGVKD. The ends lost 8 bases at V and 3 bases at J; junction bases unmatched: 8. This CDR3 has 14 residues. The data originate from a study of patients and donors after allogeneic stem cell transplantation. One entry per CDR3 protein results from TCRdb running MiXCR on the RT-PCR reads. Of about 400,000 distinct CDR3 sequences in the sample, roughly 17% were seen once. The rearrangement uses TRBV10-3 and TRBJ2-7; TRBD1 matches 9 bases. Sequenced input: blood, either unsorted or a sorted T cell fraction (not recorded which). The receptor comes from a human donor who was either an allogeneic HSCT recipient or a stem cell or donor lymphocyte infusion donor (not recorded which). It is not recorded whose cells these are; they may come from a transplant donor. CDR3 sequence reads: CAISAGTGNYEQYF. The CDR3 DNA is TGTGCCATCTCTGCCGGGACAGGGAACTACGAGCAGTACTTC.